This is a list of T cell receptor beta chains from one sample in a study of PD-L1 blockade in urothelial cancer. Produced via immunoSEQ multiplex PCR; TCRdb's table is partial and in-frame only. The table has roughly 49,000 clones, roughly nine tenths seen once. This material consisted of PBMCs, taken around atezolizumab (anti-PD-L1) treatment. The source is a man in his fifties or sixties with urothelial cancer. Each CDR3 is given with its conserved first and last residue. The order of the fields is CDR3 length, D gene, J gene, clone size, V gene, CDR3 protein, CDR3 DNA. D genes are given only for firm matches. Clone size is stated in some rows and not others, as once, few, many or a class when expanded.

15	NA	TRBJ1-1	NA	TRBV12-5	CASGFSQGWLREAFF	TGTGCTAGTGGTTTTTCCCAGGGTTGGCTCAGGGAAGCTTTCTTT
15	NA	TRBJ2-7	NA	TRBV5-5	CASTLRQSPPYEQYF	TGTGCCAGCACCCTTAGACAGAGCCCTCCCTACGAGCAGTACTTC
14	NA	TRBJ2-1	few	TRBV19	CASSSSGALWEQFF	TGTGCCAGTAGTAGCTCAGGGGCCCTTTGGGAGCAGTTCTTC
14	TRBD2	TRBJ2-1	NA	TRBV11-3	CASSHSGGYNEQFF	TGTGCCAGCAGCCATAGCGGGGGTTACAATGAGCAGTTCTTC
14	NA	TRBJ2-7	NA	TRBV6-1	CASSEYGPPGEQYF	TGTGCCAGCAGTGAATACGGCCCTCCGGGCGAGCAGTACTTC
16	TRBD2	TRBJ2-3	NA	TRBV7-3	CASSILAGGPWDTQYF	TGTGCCAGCAGCATACTAGCGGGGGGGCCATGGGATACGCAGTATTTT
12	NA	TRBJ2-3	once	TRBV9	CASSVDWGAQYF	TGTGCCAGCAGCGTAGACTGGGGGGCGCAGTATTTT
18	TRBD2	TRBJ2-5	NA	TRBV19	CASSTWTSGGAYQETQYF	TGTGCCAGTAGCACCTGGACTAGCGGGGGAGCGTACCAAGAGACCCAGTACTTC
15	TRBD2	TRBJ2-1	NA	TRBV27	CASSLFSGGNGEQFF	TGTGCCAGCAGTTTATTTAGCGGGGGTAATGGTGAGCAGTTCTTC
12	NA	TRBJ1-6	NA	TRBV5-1	CASSSGHSPLHF	TGCGCCAGCAGCTCGGGTCATTCACCCCTCCACTTT
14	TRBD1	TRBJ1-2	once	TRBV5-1	CASGTGGANYGYTF	TGCGCCAGCGGAACAGGGGGGGCTAACTATGGCTACACCTTC
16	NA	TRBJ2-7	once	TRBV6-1	CASSEGYGYYTYEQYF	TGTGCCAGCAGTGAAGGTTATGGCTACTACACCTACGAGCAGTACTTC
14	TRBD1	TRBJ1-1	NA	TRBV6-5	CASSIQGPNTEAFF	TGTGCCAGCAGTATACAGGGGCCGAACACTGAAGCTTTCTTT
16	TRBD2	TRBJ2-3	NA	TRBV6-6	CASSYGTSGGTDTQYF	TGTGCCAGCAGTTACGGGACTAGCGGGGGCACAGATACGCAGTATTTT
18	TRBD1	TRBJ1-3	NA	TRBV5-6	CASSRQGPMIGAGNTIYF	TGTGCCAGCAGCCGACAGGGACCTATGATCGGGGCTGGAAACACCATATATTTT
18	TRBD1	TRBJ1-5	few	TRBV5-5	CASSPSWASAGGYQPQHF	TGTGCCAGCAGCCCCTCGTGGGCGTCGGCAGGGGGATATCAGCCCCAGCATTTT
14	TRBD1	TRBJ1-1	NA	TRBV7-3	CASSFKGGDTEAFF	TGTGCCAGCAGCTTTAAAGGGGGCGATACTGAAGCTTTCTTT
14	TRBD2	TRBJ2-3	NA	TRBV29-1	CSVAASGATDTQYF	TGCAGCGTTGCGGCTAGCGGGGCCACAGATACGCAGTATTTT
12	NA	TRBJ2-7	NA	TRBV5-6	CANSRVSHEQYF	TGTGCCAACAGTAGAGTTTCCCACGAGCAGTACTTC
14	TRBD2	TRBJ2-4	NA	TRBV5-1	CASSLGLAGETSYF	TGCGCCAGCAGCTTGGGCCTAGCGGGGGAGACTTCGTACTTC
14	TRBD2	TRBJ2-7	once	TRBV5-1	CASSPLAGAYEQYF	TGCGCCAGCAGCCCACTAGCGGGGGCTTACGAGCAGTACTTC
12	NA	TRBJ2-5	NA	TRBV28	CASSYREETQYF	TGTGCCAGCAGTTACAGGGAAGAGACCCAGTACTTC
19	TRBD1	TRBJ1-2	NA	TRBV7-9	CASSLLRRTGTAIFYGYTF	TGTGCCAGCAGCCTACTACGACGAACCGGGACAGCCATCTTCTATGGCTACACCTTC
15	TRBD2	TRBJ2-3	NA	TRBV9	CASSPRAGGTDTQYF	TGTGCCAGCAGCCCCCGAGCGGGGGGCACAGATACGCAGTATTTT
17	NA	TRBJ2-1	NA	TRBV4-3	CASSQVGGHPSYNEQFF	TGCGCCAGCAGCCAAGTAGGCGGACACCCCTCCTACAATGAGCAGTTCTTC
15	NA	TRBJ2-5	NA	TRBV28	CASSSQRGLEETQYF	TGTGCCAGCAGTTCCCAAAGGGGCCTGGAAGAGACCCAGTACTTC
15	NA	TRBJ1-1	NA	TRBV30	CAWSQQGMQNTEAFF	TGTGCCTGGTCGCAGCAGGGGATGCAGAACACTGAAGCTTTCTTT
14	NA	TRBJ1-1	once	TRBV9	CASSVDGEPTEAFF	TGTGCCAGCAGCGTAGACGGGGAACCCACTGAAGCTTTCTTT
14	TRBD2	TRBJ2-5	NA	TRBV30	CALGLAGAQETQYF	TGTGCCCTGGGACTAGCGGGGGCTCAAGAGACCCAGTACTTC
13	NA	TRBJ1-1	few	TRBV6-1	CASPNRARTEAFF	TGTGCCAGCCCCAACAGGGCTCGAACTGAAGCTTTCTTT
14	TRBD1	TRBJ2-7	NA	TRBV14	CASSPGTGLYEQYF	TGTGCCAGCAGCCCCGGGACAGGGCTTTACGAGCAGTACTTC
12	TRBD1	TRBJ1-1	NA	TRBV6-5	CASSRVTGAAFF	TGTGCCAGCAGTCGAGTTACAGGGGCGGCTTTCTTT
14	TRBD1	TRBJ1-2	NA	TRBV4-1	CASSQGDRGPGYTF	TGCGCCAGCAGCCAAGGAGACAGGGGGCCTGGCTACACCTTC
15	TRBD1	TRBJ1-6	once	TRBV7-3	CASREQGAVNSPLHF	TGTGCCAGCAGGGAACAGGGGGCCGTGAACTCACCCCTCCACTTT
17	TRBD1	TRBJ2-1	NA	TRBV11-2	CASTQSGGASSYNEQFF	TGTGCCAGCACCCAATCAGGGGGCGCATCATCCTACAATGAGCAGTTCTTC
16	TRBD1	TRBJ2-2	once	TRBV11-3	CASSSPADRVTGELFF	TGTGCCAGCAGCTCACCCGCGGACAGGGTAACCGGGGAGCTGTTTTTT